The 30 T cell receptor beta chains below were found in one sample sequenced in a study of blood T cells in healthy people across ages. A sample-barcoded 5' primer and a J-beta primer mix were used in a second PCR of roughly 7 to 11 cycles. TCRdb reanalysed the 5' RACE reads using MiXCR and keeps one entry per CDR3 protein. This table has approximately 1.5 million distinct CDR3 sequences, approximately 42% appearing once. The specimen was blood. The source is a woman in her late teens or twenties in good health.

The chain combines TRBV4-3 with TRBJ1-1, with D tentatively TRBD1 (5 bases). Trimming pared 3 bases from V and 4 bases from J, leaving 15 bases between. CDR3 length equals 15 residues. Germline V gene data show CDR1 as LGHNA and CDR2 as YSLEER. The CDR3 here is CASSQVGRGVTEAFF. As DNA, the CDR3 is TGCGCCAGCAGCCAGGTGGGGAGGGGCGTCACTGAAGCTTTCTTT.

CDR3 loop: CAWSGGRTDTQYF. The CDR3 region has the DNA TGTGCCTGGAGTGGAGGTCGGACAGATACGCAGTATTTT. The rearrangement joins TRBV30 to TRBJ2-3; no reliable D call. In germline, CDR1 is GTSNPN, CDR2 SVGIG (reference sequence). The V and J ends lost 1 base and 3 bases respectively, with 8 bases between them. The CDR3 covers 13 residues.

The chain joins TRBV7-9 to TRBJ1-1; D perhaps matches TRBD1 (5 bases). The CDR3 is made up of 16 amino acids. CDR1 SEHNR and CDR2 FQNEAQ come from the germline V gene (reference sequence). The germline V and J ends were trimmed by 3 bases and 5 bases, with 19 bases remaining between them. The CDR3 nucleotides read TGTGCCAGCAGCTTTATTCTTCAGTCAGAGGGGACTGAAGCTTTCTTT. It specifies CASSFILQSEGTEAFF.

This clonotype was seen only a few times. The CDR3 nucleotides are TGTGCCTGGAGCGCTGGACAGGGGAATCAGCCCCAGCATTTT. It encodes CAWSAGQGNQPQHF. The V gene is TRBV30, the J gene TRBJ1-5; 9 bases are a match to TRBD1. Germline lookup yields CDR1 GTSNPN and CDR2 SVGIG (reference sequence). There are 14 residues in the CDR3. V lost 3 bases to trimming and J lost 4 bases; unmatched junction nucleotides: 4.

Written as DNA, the CDR3 is TGTGCCAGCGGCCCCATTGGCGGGACAGGTATGAATGAGCAGTTCTTC. Its protein product is CASGPIGGTGMNEQFF. The genes are TRBV25-1 and TRBJ2-1, with 8 bases matching TRBD1. Unmatched junction bases numbered 16, after V lost 8 bases and J lost 7 bases. CDR3 size: 16 residues. Germline values: CDR1 MGHDK, CDR2 SYGVNS.

This clonotype was observed a few times. The DNA for the CDR3 is TGTGCCAGCAGTTTAGCAGGACTAGGAAACAATGAGCAGTTCTTC. Residues: CASSLAGLGNNEQFF. The V and J genes are TRBV12-3 or TRBV12-4 and TRBJ2-1; 7 bases line up with TRBD2. V trimming: 0 bases; J trimming: 5 bases; junction bases outside the gene matches: 4. The CDR3 has 15 residues.

This clonotype was observed many times. CDR3 residues: CASSSEPARSCEQFF. CDR3 coding DNA: TGTGCCAGCAGCTCAGAGCCCGCAAGGAGTTGTGAGCAGTTCTTC. The V and J genes are TRBV7-2 and TRBJ2-1; D remains ambiguous. Trimming removed 4 bases at V and 9 bases at J, with 19 bases between. CDR1 SGHTA and CDR2 FQGNSA come from the germline V gene. This CDR3 has 15 residues.

To note about this clonotype: The junction does not match germline at one end; this may be a read error. In DNA, the CDR3 is TGCATTGCTCCTAAGCTTCCGGGACAGCCCTACGAGCAGTACTTC. The encoded protein is CIAPKLPGQPYEQYF. This rearrangement joins TRBV20-1 to TRBJ2-7, with 7 bases identical to TRBD1. There are 15 residues in the CDR3. The germline V gene has CDR1 DFQATT and CDR2 SNEGSKA (reference sequence).

CDR3 bases: TGTGCCAGCAGCCCCTCTTTGGATGAGCAGTTCTTC. It encodes CASSPSLDEQFF. The V call is TRBV6-2 or TRBV6-3, the J call TRBJ2-1; D remains ambiguous. Germline V gene data show CDR1 as MNHEY and CDR2 as SVGEGT. There are 12 residues in the CDR3. Trimming stripped 6 bases from V and 8 bases from J, with 11 bases between.

This clonotype was detected only a few times. The rearrangement links TRBV12-5 to TRBJ1-1; 7 bases line up with TRBD1. This CDR3 comprises 15 residues. CDR1 LGHNT and CDR2 FRNRAP come from the germline V gene. The V gene end was trimmed by 6 bases and the J gene end by 0 bases; junction bases not matched to a gene: 7. CDR3 nucleotides: TGTGCTAGTGGCCGCTCGGGACAGTTGAACACTGAAGCTTTCTTT. It yields the protein CASGRSGQLNTEAFF.

This clonotype was seen more than once but under ten times. This chain connects TRBV27 to TRBJ2-2; 7 bases are shared with TRBD2. J gave up 6 bases and V 5 bases, and 3 bases lay outside the gene matches. The CDR3 is 13 amino acids. From germline, CDR1 is MNHEY and CDR2 SMNVEV (reference sequence). The CDR3 spells CASSPTSPGELFF. The CDR3 nucleotides read TGTGCCAGCAGTCCGACTAGCCCCGGGGAGCTGTTTTTT.

The chain has TRBV7-2 and TRBJ1-5; D may be TRBD1 (5 bases). Germline CDR1 is SGHTA and CDR2 is FQGNSA. The CDR3 totals 13 residues. The ends were cut back, 5 bases at V and 6 bases at J, with 11 bases in the middle. CDR3 protein: CASSTLDIQPQHF. CDR3 bases: TGTGCCAGCAGCACCCTGGACATTCAGCCCCAGCATTTT.

This chain connects TRBV7-2 to TRBJ1-4, with a weak D call TRBD1 (5 bases). The CDR3 extends over 12 amino acids. Germline lookup yields CDR1 SGHTA and CDR2 FQGNSA. V was shortened by 5 bases and J by 9 bases, with 10 bases between the two germline ends. The CDR3 loop is CASSPGTKKLFF. CDR3 bases: TGTGCCAGCAGCCCGGGGACGAAAAAACTGTTTTTT.

This clonotype was detected once. Being one base from a much bigger clone, this may be a read error. The V call is TRBV13, the J call TRBJ2-1, with D perhaps matching TRBD2 (5 bases). The germline V gene encodes CDR1 PRHDT and CDR2 FYEKMQ (reference sequence). This CDR3 has 16 residues. In DNA, the CDR3 is TGTACCAGCAGCAAGATTGCTGGGAGCTCCTACAATGAGCAGTTCTTC. It yields the protein CTSSKIAGSSYNEQFF.

CDR3: CASSYGSPSGNQPQHF. For the CDR3, the DNA is TGTGCCAGCAGTTACGGGAGTCCTTCGGGCAATCAGCCCCAGCATTTT. The chain has TRBV6-5 and TRBJ1-5, with no clear D. Per germline, CDR1 MNHEY and CDR2 SVGAGI. The ends were cut back, 2 bases at V and 2 bases at J, with 13 bases in the middle. The CDR3 sequence is 16 residues long.

The rearrangement links TRBV9 to TRBJ1-4; a possible D gene is TRBD1 (6 bases). The ends were cut back, 3 bases at V and 11 bases at J, with 14 bases in the middle. The CDR3 has 13 amino acids. The germline V gene encodes CDR1 SGDLS and CDR2 YYNGEE. This CDR3 is CASSGDNVGKLFF. The DNA for the CDR3 is TGTGCCAGCAGCGGGGACAATGTTGGGAAACTGTTTTTT.

This clonotype showed up just a few times. For the CDR3, the DNA is TGTGCCAGCAGGCGACAGGGGCCTTACACTGAAGCTTTCTTT. Its translation is CASRRQGPYTEAFF. The chain links TRBV6-2 or TRBV6-3 to TRBJ1-1; TRBD1 matches 8 bases. The germline V gene has CDR1 MNHEY and CDR2 SVGEGT. The CDR3 spans 14 residues. The trim removed 6 bases at V and 3 bases at J, leaving 6 bases unmatched.

V is TRBV12-3 or TRBV12-4 and J is TRBJ2-7, with D possibly TRBD1 on 5 matching bases. The CDR3 has 16 residues. The V end lost 6 bases, the J end lost 10 bases, and 28 bases lay between the germline ends. The CDR3 DNA reads as TGTGCCAGCAGCCCTTCGCAGGTGCAGGGAAAAGGAACCCAGTACTTC. It translates to CASSPSQVQGKGTQYF.

The gene calls are TRBV6-5 and TRBJ2-1, with D tentatively TRBD1 or TRBD2 (6 bases each). This CDR3 contains 14 residues. V lost 7 bases, J lost 4 bases, and 14 bases lay in between. In germline, CDR1 is MNHEY, CDR2 SVGAGI. The CDR3 region has the DNA TGTGCCAGCATACGGGGGCCCCTTTACAATGAGCAGTTCTTC. Protein: CASIRGPLYNEQFF.

This clonotype was picked up a small number of times. The rearrangement uses TRBV24-1 and TRBJ2-3; D unclear. CDR1 is KGHDR and CDR2 is SFDVKD in the germline V gene. The CDR3 consists of 15 residues. With 0 bases removed from V and 0 bases from J, the gap between germline ends came to 6 bases. CDR3 in amino acids: CATSDLPASTDTQYF. The DNA of the CDR3 is TGTGCCACCAGTGATTTGCCAGCAAGCACAGATACGCAGTATTTT.

The chain employs TRBV3-1 and TRBJ2-1; 8 positions match TRBD2. Unmatched junction bases numbered 8, after V lost 1 base and J lost 6 bases. This CDR3 region has 16 residues. Germline V gives CDR1 LGHDT, CDR2 YNNKEL (reference sequence). CDR3 sequence reads: CASSQATGGPLNEQFF. CDR3 sequence (DNA): TGTGCCAGCAGCCAAGCAACGGGGGGGCCGCTCAATGAGCAGTTCTTC.

The chain recombines TRBV6-2 or TRBV6-3 with TRBJ1-1; D is ambiguous. The CDR3 runs 12 residues. V lost 6 bases, J lost 6 bases, and 11 bases lay in between. Germline CDR1 is MNHEY and CDR2 is SVGEGT. CDR3 DNA sequence: TGTGCCAGCAGAAGTATCCCTCCTGAAGCTTTCTTT. Its translation: CASRSIPPEAFF.

This clonotype was seen more than once but under ten times. The chain joins TRBV27 to TRBJ2-7, with 7 nucleotides matching TRBD1. CDR3 length equals 15 residues. V was pared by 8 bases and J by 3 bases, with 13 bases of the junction left unmatched. CDR1 is MNHEY and CDR2 is SMNVEV in the germline V gene (reference sequence). The CDR3 sequence is CASQTGLAPSYEQYF. DNA of the CDR3: TGTGCCAGCCAGACAGGGTTGGCCCCTAGCTACGAGCAGTACTTC.

This clonotype was seen only a few times. This chain links TRBV4-3 with TRBJ2-7; 8 bases are shared with TRBD1. The CDR3 has 14 residues. V gave up 3 bases and J gave up 7 bases; unmatched junction bases: 8. CDR1 LGHNA and CDR2 YSLEER come from the germline V gene. The CDR3: CASSQQTGDWEQYF. The CDR3, as DNA: TGCGCCAGCAGCCAGCAGACAGGGGATTGGGAGCAGTACTTC.

On this clonotype itself: A read error may explain this, as a much larger clone is one base away. The CDR3 is CASSQESRGAKNVQYF. In nucleotides, the CDR3 is TGCGCCAGCAGCCAAGAGTCCCGAGGGGCCAAAAACGTTCAGTACTTC. The chain combines TRBV4-1 with TRBJ2-4, with D possibly called TRBD1 or TRBD2 (5 bases each). Germline V gives CDR1 MGHRA, CDR2 YSYEKL. This CDR3 is 16 amino acids long.

For this clonotype: One base away lies a much larger clone, so this may be a sequencing read error. The chain carries TRBV27 and TRBJ2-1, with D possibly TRBD1 on 5 matching bases. Looked up from germline, CDR1 is MNHEY and CDR2 is SMNVEV (reference sequence). This CDR3 has 13 amino acids. The CDR3 protein is CAGRRFGANEQFF. The CDR3 DNA reads TGTGCCGGCAGGAGATTTGGGGCTAATGAGCAGTTCTTC.

This chain connects TRBV4-1 to TRBJ2-1, with 11 bases that match TRBD2. V shed 5 bases and J 4 bases; nucleotides not matched to a gene: 10. The CDR3 has 17 residues. Germline CDR1 is MGHRA and CDR2 is YSYEKL. CDR3 sequence: CASSSSGGPTKYNEQFF. The CDR3 coding sequence is TGCGCCAGCAGCTCTAGCGGGGGGCCTACCAAATACAATGAGCAGTTCTTC.

The rearrangement joins TRBV20-1 to TRBJ2-7; 11 nucleotides agree with TRBD2. CDR3 size: 13 residues. Germline V CDR1 and CDR2: DFQATT, SNEGSKA (reference sequence). Trimming at V came to 5 bases and at J to 3 bases, leaving 3 bases not matched to a gene. CDR3 amino acids: CSAATSGIYEQYF. Here the CDR3 DNA reads TGCAGTGCTGCGACTAGCGGGATCTACGAGCAGTACTTC.

The J gene is TRBJ2-7, the V gene TRBV7-2; D remains ambiguous. Germline V gene data show CDR1 as SGHTA and CDR2 as FQGNSA. CDR3 length: 13 residues. V lost 2 bases, J lost 2 bases, and 7 bases lay in between. The CDR3 DNA sequence: TGTGCCAGCAGCTTAACACTACCCTACGAGCAGTACTTC. This translates into CASSLTLPYEQYF.

The J gene is TRBJ2-7, the V gene TRBV27, with D uncertain. Germline V gene sequence: CDR1 MNHEY, CDR2 SMNVEV (reference sequence). V dropped 0 bases and J dropped 3 bases, with 9 bases sitting between them. This CDR3 contains 14 residues. CDR3 DNA sequence: TGTGCCAGCAGTTTATCCTATGGCCTCTACGAGCAGTACTTC. Its protein is CASSLSYGLYEQYF.